This TCR beta chain was retrieved from a study of T cells expressing NK-cell markers (dated by TCRdb to the early 2020s). General notes on the study: In sorted CD3+CD56+NKG2C+, CD3+CD56+NKG2C- and CD3+CD56-NKG2C+ T-cell subsets from several donors, TCR beta-chain repertoires were profiled. Of the eight sequenced donors, seven were found to be HCMV-seropositive and one was found to be HCMV-seronegative. Libraries were sequenced as 2 x 150 bp reads on Illumina HiSeq 2000/2500, MiSeq or NextSeq. All eight donors whose samples were sequenced were randomly selected healthy volunteers, three of them men and five women.

The cysteine opens and the phenylalanine closes a CDR3 of 14 amino acids. No DNA sequence was recorded. TCRdb lists the instrument as Illumina HiSeq 2000. TCR beta cDNA libraries were prepared using 5'RACE template switching, which introduced a universal primer site and unique molecular identifiers. cDNA synthesis was primed from the TCR beta constant segment, followed by two successive PCR amplification steps. As for the original processing: Reads were demultiplexed and grouped by UMI with MIGEC, and clonotypes were assembled and quantified with MiTCR. To exclude erroneous sequences, only TCR cDNA sequences supported by at least two reads were retained. Downstream repertoire analysis used the tcR package, and clonotypes were matched across fractions by CDR3 nucleotide sequence plus V segment. VDJmatch was used to annotate antigen specificity against VDJdb, with one amino acid substitution in CDR3 allowed. TCRdb reprocessed the reads, so every CDR3 protein sequence counts as one entry and DNA is not shown. Here the V and J calls rest on TCRdb's processing, not on the authors' analysis. In this sample's table one finds 400,000 to 500,000 distinct CDR3 sequences. The ten top clones hold 7.3% of the sample.

HCMV-specific IgG was detected in serum with a commercial ELISA kit to determine HCMV serostatus. Peripheral blood mononuclear cells were isolated from blood by Ficoll density gradient centrifugation. Broad study findings and their caveats: Whether the expanded NKG2C-expressing T cell clones were specific for HCMV antigens was left unclear. In six donors, the dominant CD3+CD56+NKG2C+ clonotypes ranked among the top 10 CD8+ clonotypes, making up roughly 1.0-7.0% of CD8+ T cells. Those dominant clonotypes were again the most abundant among CD3+CD56-NKG2C+ cells in four donors, at about 28.3-60.1%.

As for this clonotype: Its antigen has not been determined.

Sample: blood T cells: a sorted CD56 or NKG2C T cell subset, CD4+ or CD8+ T cells, or bulk PBMC T cells (not recorded which). The V gene is TRBV12-3 or TRBV12-4 and the J gene is TRBJ2-5; TCRdb's assignment of TRBD2 cannot be checked, as there is no DNA. This sequence originates from a woman aged 18 to 75 in good health. The CDR3 protein: CASSRGGAGETQYF.